Included here is one T cell receptor beta chain sequence, with context. TCRdb re-analysed the 5' RACE reads in MiXCR, keeping a single row per CDR3 protein. The table records under 450,000 distinct CDR3 sequences, 13% to 15% of them present only once. These data come from a study of T-cell memory formation after mild COVID-19. The CDR3 length is 11 residues. V was shortened by 3 bases and J by 7 bases, with 5 bases between the two germline ends. Germline V gene sequence: CDR1 WSHSY, CDR2 SAAADI. The chain recombines TRBV10-2 with TRBJ2-3; unclear D gene. The source of this sequence is a man aged 18 to 35 who had mild COVID-19 (a few samples of this study predate the infection). Cell type and time point are not known. The sample taken for sequencing was PBMCs or a T cell subset sorted from them (not recorded which). The DNA for the CDR3 is TGCGCCAGCAGTGATTTTTATACGCAGTATTTT. It is translated as CASSDFYTQYF.